These T cell receptor beta chains were read from a single sample in a study of control samples from healthy donors and cancer patients. TCRdb keeps only in-frame clones here, not all; method: immunoSEQ multiplex PCR. The sample lists about 150,000 clones, more than 85% occurring once. Sequenced input: blood. Every receptor here comes from a man younger than 30 in good health. CDR3s leave out the opening cysteine and the closing phenylalanine or tryptophan. The order of the fields is J gene, D gene, V gene, CDR3 protein. The D gene is left open where the match is weak.

j_gene: TRBJ2-7
d_gene: TRBD1
v_gene: TRBV27
CDR3aa: ATGTVPYEQY

j_gene: TRBJ2-2
d_gene: NA
v_gene: TRBV7-3
CDR3aa: ASSLDPPMTVNTGELF

j_gene: TRBJ2-1
d_gene: NA
v_gene: TRBV4-1
CDR3aa: ASSQNRKNEQF

j_gene: TRBJ1-5
d_gene: NA
v_gene: TRBV7-9
CDR3aa: ASSLSRNQPQH

j_gene: TRBJ1-1
d_gene: NA
v_gene: TRBV2
CDR3aa: ASSGQGPTEAF

j_gene: TRBJ1-1
d_gene: NA
v_gene: TRBV7-6
CDR3aa: ASSLSEGGRTEAF

j_gene: TRBJ1-2
d_gene: TRBD1
v_gene: TRBV3-1/TRBV3-2
CDR3aa: ASSQGTGEGYGYT

j_gene: TRBJ1-1
d_gene: TRBD1
v_gene: TRBV27
CDR3aa: ASLKTGTGGFGNTEAF

j_gene: TRBJ2-1
d_gene: NA
v_gene: TRBV7-9
CDR3aa: ASTLPPGRGNEQF

j_gene: TRBJ1-2
d_gene: NA
v_gene: TRBV9
CDR3aa: ASSRRNLGGYT

j_gene: TRBJ1-1
d_gene: NA
v_gene: TRBV3-1/TRBV3-2
CDR3aa: ASSVTGTEAF

j_gene: TRBJ2-1
d_gene: TRBD1
v_gene: TRBV5-3
CDR3aa: ARSLRTGSYNEQF

j_gene: TRBJ2-7
d_gene: NA
v_gene: TRBV9
CDR3aa: ASSGGTDSYEQY

j_gene: TRBJ2-1
d_gene: NA
v_gene: TRBV2
CDR3aa: ASSEYQRSYEQF

j_gene: TRBJ1-2
d_gene: TRBD1
v_gene: TRBV28
CDR3aa: ASRTGQGANYGYT

j_gene: TRBJ1-1
d_gene: NA
v_gene: TRBV19
CDR3aa: ASDESTGTPNTEAF

j_gene: TRBJ2-7
d_gene: NA
v_gene: TRBV29-1
CDR3aa: SVVGNSYEQY

j_gene: TRBJ2-3
d_gene: TRBD2
v_gene: TRBV10-3
CDR3aa: AISGLVAGGQSTDTQY

j_gene: TRBJ2-1
d_gene: NA
v_gene: TRBV7-9
CDR3aa: ASSQQGILNEQF

j_gene: TRBJ1-1
d_gene: NA
v_gene: TRBV7-8
CDR3aa: ASSRPQGSHTEAF

j_gene: TRBJ2-4
d_gene: TRBD1
v_gene: TRBV11-2
CDR3aa: ASRPIQGPPGNIQY

j_gene: TRBJ2-5
d_gene: NA
v_gene: TRBV11-2
CDR3aa: ASSMPREQETQY

j_gene: TRBJ1-1
d_gene: NA
v_gene: TRBV15
CDR3aa: ATSGKRYETEAF

j_gene: TRBJ1-1
d_gene: NA
v_gene: TRBV10-1
CDR3aa: ASSYGVNTEAF

j_gene: TRBJ1-3
d_gene: NA
v_gene: TRBV11-2
CDR3aa: ASSLWSGSGNTIY